This is a list of T cell receptor beta chains from one sample in a study of CD8 T cells in ankylosing spondylitis. TCRdb recomputed calls from the 5' RACE reads with MiXCR, one row per CDR3 protein. The table records around 490,000 distinct CDR3 sequences, approximately 5.3% of them present only once. The sample was blood, either unsorted or a sorted T cell fraction (not recorded which). The receptors here all came from a male donor with ankylosing spondylitis. The conserved cysteine and the conserved F or W are not part of the CDR3 here.

v_call cdr3_aa
TRBV7-9 ASSVSAEGNEQY
TRBV4-3 ASSPEWARGRRDLETQY
TRBV29-1 SVVGMAGVTYNEQF
TRBV7-2 ASSPTGSYNEQF
TRBV20-1 SASDRDTYEQY
TRBV7-9 ASSLGAGTRWYNEQF
TRBV6-2/TRBV6-3 ASSYPRGLAGVWNEQF
TRBV5-1 ASSRTSGTYEQY
TRBV6-2/TRBV6-3 ASSPPMNRVASYEQY
TRBV12-3/TRBV12-4 ASSLDSYVETQY
TRBV29-1 SVKNLGSEQY
TRBV5-1 ASSLSPPNNEQF
TRBV10-2 ASSDTTGVSEKLF
TRBV29-1 SVFPGTEGEQY
TRBV14 ASSQNWGMAEAF
TRBV6-1 ASSSSQLYNEQF
TRBV24-1 ATSDSETGHRRYEQY
TRBV18 ASSPLPRVNYEQY
TRBV20-1 SAREGASGRNNEQF
TRBV7-9 ASSFSGTQETQY
TRBV7-2 ASSPQGQGGYT
TRBV20-1 SATGGRVQPQH
TRBV6-2/TRBV6-3 ASSYSRQPQH
TRBV7-2 ASSRDRDYTEAF
TRBV5-1 ASSFSHEQY
TRBV5-6 ASSEDSTLNTEAF
TRBV5-6 ASNTGGPEAF
TRBV20-1 SARVRVNTGELF
TRBV5-1 ASSLGSGEKLF
TRBV5-5 ASSLETDFQY
TRBV5-5 ASSLGPGTGTYEQY
TRBV19 ATNTGAFYNEQF
TRBV6-2/TRBV6-3 ASSYGTGSWNTEAF
TRBV4-2 ASSQKGQGGSGANVLT
TRBV20-1 SARDRGLHATDTQY
TRBV28 ASNNGIEAF
TRBV6-1 ASSLPTRTEAF
TRBV3-1 ASSPNRDGGFDETQY
TRBV7-6 ASSLQGGRQPQH
TRBV20-1 SARDSPARETQY
TRBV6-5 ASSYSGREEQY
TRBV5-1 ASSFRGINTGELF
TRBV7-9 ASSFRVGSGETQY
TRBV11-2 ASSPGLAGRKTQY
TRBV20-1 SARGGGRTEAF
TRBV6-1 ASTPRGVNTEAF
TRBV7-8 ASSHLAPDTEAF
TRBV27 ASSSYFREGFEKLF